This T cell receptor (beta chain) was recorded in a study of CD8 T cells in ankylosing spondylitis. General observations from the study: CD8+ by phenotype, disease-linked clones were relatively rare in peripheral blood. Earlier studies detected some motif variants in reactive arthritis synovial fluid and blood. Clones linked to disease were reported to show significant enrichment in matched ankylosing spondylitis synovial fluid. Blood of patients with ankylosing spondylitis appeared to be characterized by a TCR beta motif of 8 or 9 highly homologous variants.

This clonotype was detected only a few times. Its antigen is as yet unknown. Quantitative 5'-RACE with molecular barcodes produced the TCR beta libraries. TCRdb re-analysed the 5' RACE reads in MiXCR, keeping a single row per CDR3 protein. The sample has some 100,000 distinct CDR3 sequences, just under 9% seen once; the top ten hold about 31%. This clonotype was obtained from a male donor with ankylosing spondylitis. The sequenced sample consisted of blood, either unsorted or a sorted T cell fraction (not recorded which).

CDR3 sequence (DNA): TGTGCCAGCAGCGTAATAGCGTTGGGACAGTATTTT. It yields the protein CASSVIALGQYF. The rearrangement joins TRBV12-3 or TRBV12-4 to TRBJ2-3; D is perhaps TRBD2 (5 bases). Trimming pared 6 bases from V and 12 bases from J, leaving 16 bases between. CDR3 length: 12 amino acids.